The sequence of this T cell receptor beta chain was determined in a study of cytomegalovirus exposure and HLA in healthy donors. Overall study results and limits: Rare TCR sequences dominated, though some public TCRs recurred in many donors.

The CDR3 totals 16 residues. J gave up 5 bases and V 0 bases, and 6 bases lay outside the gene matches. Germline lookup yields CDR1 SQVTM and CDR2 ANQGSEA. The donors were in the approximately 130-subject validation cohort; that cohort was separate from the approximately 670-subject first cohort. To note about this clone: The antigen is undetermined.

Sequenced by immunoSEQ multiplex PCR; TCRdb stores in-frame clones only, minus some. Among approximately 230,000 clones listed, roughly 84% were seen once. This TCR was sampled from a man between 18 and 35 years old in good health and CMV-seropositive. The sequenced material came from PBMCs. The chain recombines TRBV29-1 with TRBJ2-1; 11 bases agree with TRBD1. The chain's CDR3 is CSVEDKGTGGNNEQFF. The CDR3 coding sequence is TGCAGCGTTGAAGATAAAGGGACAGGGGGGAACAATGAGCAGTTCTTC.